These T cell receptor beta chains were read from a single sample in a study of cytomegalovirus exposure and HLA in healthy donors. Here immunoSEQ multiplex PCR was the method, and the copy in TCRdb shows in-frame clones only, minus some. The sample carries about 97,000 clones, approximately 75% recorded once. Sequencing was performed on PBMCs. Receptors were obtained from a woman aged 40 to 55 in good health and CMV-seronegative. Both conserved end residues are part of each CDR3. A D gene is named only where the DNA matches it firmly. Clone size is not always given. Where it is, it says once, few, many or a class for expanded clones.

J gene: TRBJ1-2; clone size: NA; D gene: NA; V gene: TRBV13; CDR3 protein: CASSLVIRGYGYTF; CDR3 DNA: TGTGCCAGCAGCTTAGTGATTCGGGGGTATGGCTACACCTTC
J gene: TRBJ2-7; clone size: NA; D gene: TRBD1; V gene: TRBV7-2; CDR3 protein: CASSPETGGTYEQYF; CDR3 DNA: TGTGCCAGCAGCCCCGAGACAGGGGGGACCTACGAGCAGTACTTC
J gene: TRBJ2-7; clone size: NA; D gene: TRBD2; V gene: TRBV9; CDR3 protein: CASSPGTSPNEQYF; CDR3 DNA: TGTGCCAGCAGCCCGGGGACTAGTCCCAACGAGCAGTACTTC
J gene: TRBJ2-5; clone size: NA; D gene: NA; V gene: TRBV7-7; CDR3 protein: CASSFGLTQETQYF; CDR3 DNA: TGTGCTAGCAGCTTTGGACTCACCCAAGAGACCCAGTACTTC
J gene: TRBJ2-5; clone size: NA; D gene: NA; V gene: TRBV6-1; CDR3 protein: CASSGGSGSETQYF; CDR3 DNA: TGTGCCAGCAGTGGAGGTTCGGGGAGTGAGACCCAGTACTTC
J gene: TRBJ2-1; clone size: NA; D gene: TRBD1; V gene: TRBV30; CDR3 protein: CAWSGVGTGGMNEQFF; CDR3 DNA: TGTGCCTGGAGTGGGGTAGGGACAGGGGGCATGAATGAGCAGTTCTTC
J gene: TRBJ1-1; clone size: NA; D gene: TRBD1; V gene: TRBV7-3; CDR3 protein: CASSRGQGVLRMTEAFF; CDR3 DNA: TGTGCCAGCAGCAGGGGACAGGGAGTCCTAAGGATGACTGAAGCTTTCTTT
J gene: TRBJ2-3; clone size: NA; D gene: NA; V gene: TRBV5-8; CDR3 protein: CASSLYGFADTQYF; CDR3 DNA: TGTGCCAGCAGCTTGTACGGGTTCGCAGATACGCAGTATTTT
J gene: TRBJ2-7; clone size: NA; D gene: NA; V gene: TRBV7-2; CDR3 protein: CASSLGPGEYEQYF; CDR3 DNA: TGTGCCAGCAGCTTGGGCCCAGGGGAGTACGAGCAGTACTTC
J gene: TRBJ2-7; clone size: once; D gene: TRBD1; V gene: TRBV19; CDR3 protein: CASSIATGTDYEQYF; CDR3 DNA: TGTGCCAGTAGTATAGCCACCGGGACAGATTACGAGCAGTACTTC
J gene: TRBJ1-6; clone size: NA; D gene: NA; V gene: TRBV6-1; CDR3 protein: CASGVPDFVHF; CDR3 DNA: TGTGCCAGCGGAGTGCCAGACTTTGTCCACTTT